The next 12 T cell receptor beta chains were all read from a single sample in a study of blood T cell repertoires in COVID-19. Clones were sequenced by immunoSEQ multiplex PCR, and TCRdb holds only the in-frame ones, with some missing. The sample has some 200,000 clones, about four fifths seen once; the top ten hold around 6.1%. Sequencing was done on a sample of peripheral blood. The receptors were gathered from a woman between 40 and 50 years old with acute or convalescent COVID-19.

The chain recombines TRBV30 with TRBJ2-2; weak D call: TRBD1 (6 bases). V was pared by 7 bases and J by 8 bases, with 14 bases between. There are 12 residues in the CDR3. CDR1 is GTSNPN, CDR2 SVGIG, per germline (reference sequence). In nucleotides, the CDR3 is TGTGCCTACTCCCCTGGGACAGGGGAGCTGTTTTTT. This gives the protein CAYSPGTGELFF.

The rearrangement joins TRBV27 to TRBJ1-6; TRBD1 might be the D (5 bases). This CDR3 has 14 residues. Germline V gives CDR1 MNHEY, CDR2 SMNVEV (reference sequence). Trimming left V 2 bases short and J 7 bases short, with 9 bases between. The chain's CDR3 is CASSLPQENSPLHF. The CDR3 bases are TGTGCCAGCAGTTTACCACAGGAAAATTCACCCCTCCACTTT.

The chain is built from TRBV7-3 and TRBJ1-3; D might be TRBD1 (6 bases). From germline, CDR1 is SGHTA and CDR2 FQGTGA. V gave up 4 bases and J gave up 4 bases, with 11 bases separating them. CDR3 length: 14 amino acids. As DNA, the CDR3 is TGTGCCAGCAGCTCCACAGGGCTGGGAAACACCATATATTTT. Its translation: CASSSTGLGNTIYF.

This clone was observed a handful of times. The genes are TRBV29-1 and TRBJ2-7; TRBD2 matches 8 bases. CDR3 size: 15 residues. Unmatched junction bases numbered 11, after V lost 5 bases and J lost 2 bases. Germline lookup yields CDR1 SQVTM and CDR2 ANQGSEA. The CDR3 reads CSVSGGVGKAYEQYF. As DNA, the CDR3 is TGCAGCGTTAGCGGGGGCGTGGGCAAAGCCTACGAGCAGTACTTC.

Only one count was recorded for this clone. The V gene is TRBV28, the J gene TRBJ2-7; D is possibly TRBD1 (7 bases). V lost 4 bases, J lost 2 bases, and 12 bases lay in between. Germline lookup yields CDR1 MDHEN and CDR2 SYDVKM. The CDR3 length is 14 residues. CDR3 in amino acids: CASSSQGGTYEQYF. CDR3 nucleotides: TGTGCCAGCAGTTCCCAGGGGGGAACCTACGAGCAGTACTTC. Using reference TRBV28 and TRBJ2-7 for the parts outside the CDR3, the full variable domain is DVKVTQSSRYLVKRTGEKVFLECVQDMDHENMFWYRQDPGLGLRLIYFSYDVKMKEKGDIPEGYSVSREKKERFSLILESASTNQTSMYLCASSSQGGTYEQYFGPGTRLTVT.

This chain connects TRBV27 to TRBJ1-3; possible D gene TRBD1, 6 bases. This CDR3 is built from 14 residues. Germline CDR1 is MNHEY and CDR2 is SMNVEV (reference sequence). The V gene lost 8 bases and the J gene lost 4 bases, with 15 bases spanning the gap. In nucleotides, the CDR3 is TGTGCCAGCGGCAAACAGGGTTGGGGAAACACCATATATTTT. It specifies CASGKQGWGNTIYF.

This chain joins TRBV28 and TRBJ2-7; a weak D match, TRBD1 (5 bases). The length of the CDR3 is 11 residues. Deletions cut 5 bases from V and 3 bases from J, with 5 bases between. The germline CDR1 and CDR2 sequences are MDHEN and SYDVKM. CDR3 region: CASSQGYEQYF. The DNA for the CDR3 is TGTGCCAGCAGTCAGGGCTACGAGCAGTACTTC.

The chain is built from TRBV6-5 and TRBJ2-3; no clear D. CDR3 length: 12 residues. The germline CDR1 and CDR2 sequences are MNHEY and SVGAGI. Trimming stripped 6 bases from V and 4 bases from J, with 8 bases between. The CDR3 region has the DNA TGTGCCAGCAGCTCCCCTCCAGATACGCAGTATTTT. The encoded protein is CASSSPPDTQYF.

The chain joins TRBV7-9 to TRBJ2-3; TRBD1 agrees at 7 bases. V dropped 3 bases and J dropped 1; count of bases not matched to a gene: 13. Per the germline V gene, CDR1 is SEHNR and CDR2 is FQNEAQ (reference sequence). CDR3 length: 18 residues. CDR3 sequence reads: CASSFRGRRDRRTDTQYF. CDR3 DNA sequence: TGTGCCAGCAGCTTCCGAGGCCGCCGGGACAGACGCACAGATACGCAGTATTTT.

CDR3 nucleotide sequence: TGTGCCAGCAGACAGACAGGGGGCACAGAGACCCAGTACTTC. Translation: CASRQTGGTETQYF. The chain employs TRBV28 and TRBJ2-5; 10 bases are shared with TRBD1. This CDR3 spans 14 amino acids. The V gene end was trimmed by 6 bases and the J gene end by 4 bases; junction bases not matched to a gene: 5. In germline, CDR1 is MDHEN, CDR2 SYDVKM.

The V call is TRBV7-2, the J call TRBJ1-1, with D possibly being TRBD1 (5 bases). V gave up 2 bases and J gave up 1 base, with 17 bases separating them. The CDR3 totals 17 residues. CDR1 is SGHTA, CDR2 FQGNSA, per germline. The CDR3 nucleotides read TGTGCCAGCAGCTTAACGTTCAGGGCCGGGCCGAACACTGAAGCTTTCTTT. It yields the protein CASSLTFRAGPNTEAFF.

The gene calls are TRBV6-5 and TRBJ1-1; D is unclear. The CDR3 is 14 residues long. In germline, CDR1 is MNHEY, CDR2 SVGAGI. Trimming took 6 bases from V and 4 from J, leaving 15 bases between them. This CDR3 reads CASSIEGGVTEAFF. The CDR3 DNA reads TGTGCCAGCAGCATTGAAGGAGGTGTCACTGAAGCTTTCTTT.